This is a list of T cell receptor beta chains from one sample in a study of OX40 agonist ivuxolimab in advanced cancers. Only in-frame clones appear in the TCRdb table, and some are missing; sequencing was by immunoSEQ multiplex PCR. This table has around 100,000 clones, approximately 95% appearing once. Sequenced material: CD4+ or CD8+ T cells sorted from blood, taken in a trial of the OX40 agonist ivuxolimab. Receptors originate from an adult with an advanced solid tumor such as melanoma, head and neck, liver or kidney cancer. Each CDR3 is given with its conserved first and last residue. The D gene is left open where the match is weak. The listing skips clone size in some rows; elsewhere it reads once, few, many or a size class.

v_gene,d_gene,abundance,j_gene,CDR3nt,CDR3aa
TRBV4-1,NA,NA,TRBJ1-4,TGCGCCAGCAGCCAAGATCAGTGGAACCCGAGAGAGGAAAAACTGTTTTTT,CASSQDQWNPREEKLFF
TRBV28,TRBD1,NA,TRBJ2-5,TGTGCCAGCAGCCACAACAGGGGGCCCCAAGAGACCCAGTACTTC,CASSHNRGPQETQYF
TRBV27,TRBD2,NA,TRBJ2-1,TGTGCCAGCAGTTCGGGACTAGCGGGGTACAATGAGCAGTTCTTC,CASSSGLAGYNEQFF
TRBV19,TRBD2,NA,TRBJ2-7,TGTGCCAGTAGTGGCCTGGCGGGGGGGGCAATTTCCTACGAGCAGTACTTC,CASSGLAGGAISYEQYF
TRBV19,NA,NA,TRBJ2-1,TGTGCCAGTAGCATGGCGGGAAATTATCAAAATGAGCAGTTCTTC,CASSMAGNYQNEQFF
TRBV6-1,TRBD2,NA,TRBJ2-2,TGTGCCAGCAGTGACCGGACTAGCGGAGTCGGGGAGCTGTTTTTT,CASSDRTSGVGELFF
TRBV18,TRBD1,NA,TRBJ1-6,TGTGCCAGCGGGCTCGGACAGGGACATTCACCCCTCCACTTT,CASGLGQGHSPLHF
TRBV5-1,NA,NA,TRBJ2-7,TGCGCCAGCATGGGGCAGCTTGACTACGAGCAGTACTTC,CASMGQLDYEQYF
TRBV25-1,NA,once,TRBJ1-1,TGTGCCAGCAGTTTACTGCCGGACACTGAAGCTTTCTTT,CASSLLPDTEAFF
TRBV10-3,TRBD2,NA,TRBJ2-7,TGTGCCATTACCGACGGGGGGGAACTCGAGCAGTACTTC,CAITDGGELEQYF
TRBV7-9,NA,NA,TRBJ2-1,TGTGCCAGCAGCGGGGACTCCAACAATGAGCAGTTCTTC,CASSGDSNNEQFF
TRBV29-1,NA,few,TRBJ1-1,TGCAGCGTTCCTGAAGCTTTCTTT,CSVPEAFF
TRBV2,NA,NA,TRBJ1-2,TGTGCCAGCAGCTCCACCGGGGCGGGGGCGGAGGGCTACACCTTC,CASSSTGAGAEGYTF
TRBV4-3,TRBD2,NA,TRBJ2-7,TGCGCCAGCAGCCAATCGTCTAGCGGGAGCTACGAGCAGTACTTC,CASSQSSSGSYEQYF
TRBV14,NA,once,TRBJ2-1,TGTGCCAGCAGCCAAGACTTCTTGCGGGGGCATGAGCAGTTCTTC,CASSQDFLRGHEQFF
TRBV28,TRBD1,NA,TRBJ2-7,TGTGCCAGCAGTCCCGAAGGGACAGAATACTCCTACGAGCAGTACTTC,CASSPEGTEYSYEQYF
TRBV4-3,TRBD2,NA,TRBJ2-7,TGCGCCAGCAGCCAAGGGGCTAGCGGGACCTACGAGCAGTACTTC,CASSQGASGTYEQYF
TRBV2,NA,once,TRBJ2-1,TGTGCCAGCACCGAGAGGTACAATGAGCAGTTCTTC,CASTERYNEQFF
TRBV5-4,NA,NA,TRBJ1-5,TGTGCCAGCAGCTACTCGCCCCGAAATCAGCCCCAGCATTTT,CASSYSPRNQPQHF
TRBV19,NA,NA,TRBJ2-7,TGTGCCAGTAGTCCGTCTAATTACGAGCAGTACTTC,CASSPSNYEQYF
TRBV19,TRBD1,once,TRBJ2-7,TGTGCCAGTAGTCCACAGGGGTATATCTACGAGCAGTACTTC,CASSPQGYIYEQYF
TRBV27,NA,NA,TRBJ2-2,TGTGCCAGCAGTTTAAGGACCGGGGAGCTGTTTTTT,CASSLRTGELFF
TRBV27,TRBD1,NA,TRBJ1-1,TGTGCCAGCAGCCGCCACCTAAAACAGGGGGACTTGAACACTGAAGCTTTCTTT,CASSRHLKQGDLNTEAFF
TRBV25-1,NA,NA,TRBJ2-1,TGTGCCAGCAGTGAATATGGGCAGGCCTTCTACAATGAGCAGTTCTTC,CASSEYGQAFYNEQFF
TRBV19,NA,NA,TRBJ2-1,TGTGCCAGTAGGAAATTACAGGGTAGGAATGAGCAGTTCTTC,CASRKLQGRNEQFF
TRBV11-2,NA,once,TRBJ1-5,TGTGCCAGCAGCTTAGATTGGGTGAGCAATCAGCCCCAGCATTTT,CASSLDWVSNQPQHF
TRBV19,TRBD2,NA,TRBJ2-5,TGTGCCAGTGGGGGAGGGATAGAGACCCAGTACTTC,CASGGGIETQYF
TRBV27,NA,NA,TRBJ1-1,TGTGCCAGCAGTTCACAATACCTGAACACTGAAGCTTTCTTT,CASSSQYLNTEAFF
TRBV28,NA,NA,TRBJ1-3,TGTGCCAGCGGCCTTGGGGCCTCTGGAAACACCATATATTTT,CASGLGASGNTIYF
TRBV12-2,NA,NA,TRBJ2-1,TGTGCAAGTCGCTTAGAGGACCTGAGCTCCTACAATGAGCAGTTCTTC,CASRLEDLSSYNEQFF
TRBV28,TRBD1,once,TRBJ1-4,TGTGCCAGCAGTGTGATACTACCGGGACAGGGTAATGAAAAACTGTTTTTT,CASSVILPGQGNEKLFF
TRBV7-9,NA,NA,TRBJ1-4,TGTGCCAGCAGCTTATACCCGGGCGAAAAACTGTTTTTT,CASSLYPGEKLFF
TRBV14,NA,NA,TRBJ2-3,TGTGCCAGTCGGGAGTTAGGCACAGATACGCAGTATTTT,CASRELGTDTQYF
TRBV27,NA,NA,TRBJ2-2,TGTGCCAGCATTGATTCGTACGGTTTTAACACCGGGGAGCTGTTTTTT,CASIDSYGFNTGELFF
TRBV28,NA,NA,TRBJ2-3,TGTGCCAGCAGTTTGGTGGGGGACACAGATACGCAGTATTTT,CASSLVGDTDTQYF
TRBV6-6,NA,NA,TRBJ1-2,TGTGCCAGCAGTTACCAAGGGCAGGGCAGTGGCTACACCTTC,CASSYQGQGSGYTF
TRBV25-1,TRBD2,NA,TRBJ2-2,TGTGCCAGCACCATTAGCGGACTAGCTGGTGGGGAGCTGTTTTTT,CASTISGLAGGELFF
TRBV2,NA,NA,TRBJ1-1,TGTGCCAGCAGGGGGGGTCAGGGAGACACTGAAGCTTTCTTT,CASRGGQGDTEAFF
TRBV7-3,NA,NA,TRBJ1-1,TGTGCCAGCAGCTCTCAGGGTGGCGGCGCTTTCTTT,CASSSQGGGAFF
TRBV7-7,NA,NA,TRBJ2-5,TGTGCCAGCAGCTTGATCCCAGGGGAGACCCAGTACTTC,CASSLIPGETQYF
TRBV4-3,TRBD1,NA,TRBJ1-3,TGCGCCAGCAGCCAGGGACAGGGGGCTGGAAACACCATATATTTT,CASSQGQGAGNTIYF
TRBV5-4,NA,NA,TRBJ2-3,TGTGCCAGCAGCCGGGACCTCATGTCGGGGTCTAGCACAGATACGCAGTATTTT,CASSRDLMSGSSTDTQYF
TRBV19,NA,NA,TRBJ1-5,TGTGCCAGTAGTATAGACACCGTCAATCAGCCCCAGCATTTT,CASSIDTVNQPQHF
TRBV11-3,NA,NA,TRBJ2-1,TGTGCCAGCAGCTTGGACCCGAGTAATGAGCAGTTCTTC,CASSLDPSNEQFF
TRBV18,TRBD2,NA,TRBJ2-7,TGTGCCAGCTCACCTAGCGGGGGCTCCTACGAGCAGTACTTC,CASSPSGGSYEQYF
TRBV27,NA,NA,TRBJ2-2,TGTGCCAGCAGTTTATACCCCGATCCCTCTACCACCGGGGAGCTGTTTTTT,CASSLYPDPSTTGELFF
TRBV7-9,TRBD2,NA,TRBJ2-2,TGTGCCAGCCGGACTAGATACACCGGGGAGCTGTTTTTT,CASRTRYTGELFF